This TCR beta chain was profiled in a study of OX40 agonist ivuxolimab in advanced cancers. With respect to the entire study: Ivuxolimab, which targeted the costimulatory receptor OX40 (CD134), was an agonistic, fully human IgG2 monoclonal antibody. Intravenous ivuxolimab was administered to patients every 2 weeks at six dose levels: 0.01, 0.1, 0.3, 1.5, 3 and 10 mg/kg. Of the approximately 54 patients in dose escalation, about 20 had hepatocellular carcinoma, some 15 had melanoma, 9 had renal cell carcinoma and 9 had head and neck cancer. The dose-escalation cohort was almost 85% male with a mean age of about 54 years, ranging from roughly 20 to 80. Prior anti-PD-1, anti-PD-L1 or anti-CTLA-4 therapy was permitted, and checkpoint inhibitors had been received by more than 35% of dose-escalation patients. Partial responses occurred in three dose-escalation patients, of whom one had hepatocellular carcinoma and two had cutaneous melanoma. The point of sequencing TCRbeta in the periphery was to test whether ivuxolimab changed TCR sequence diversity and drove clonal T-cell expansion. The paper describes the monotherapy dose-escalation part (N ≈ 51 patients) of the phase I trial of ivuxolimab.

As for this clone: The antigen it recognizes is unknown. At one end the junction does not follow the germline gene, possibly because of a read error.

Patients with a history of autoimmune disease or receiving systemic immunosuppression were excluded from the trial. Peripheral blood for TCR sequencing was collected from all dose cohorts at baseline, on cycle 4 day 1, and on cycle 7 day 1. The samples were drawn from a first-in-human, open-label, multicenter phase I dose-escalation trial of ivuxolimab. Adults with locally advanced or metastatic head and neck squamous cell, hepatocellular, melanoma or renal cell carcinoma were enrolled in the trial. CD4+ and CD8+ T cells were sorted separately from peripheral blood before TCR sequencing. Study-wide conclusions, independent of this receptor: On average, CD8+ T cells showed more expanded clones than CD4+ T cells after ivuxolimab. In the 0.1-3.0 mg/kg groups, partial responders were among the patients with the lowest normalized peripheral clonal expansion, particularly in CD8+ T cells. Low levels of normalized T-cell clonal expansion were also seen in some patients who did not respond. The antigen specificity of the peripheral T cells that underwent clonal expansion was not determined. At doses of 0.1 to 3.0 mg/kg, clonal expansion of both CD4+ and CD8+ blood T cells was observed from baseline to week 6.

To sequence the TCRbeta CDR3 region, genomic DNA was isolated from the sorted cells. The immunoSEQ Assay was used for sequencing of TCRbeta CDR3 regions. As stored in TCRdb, this immuneACCESS dataset retains in-frame rearrangements with V and J assigned. A fraction of the clones does not appear; measured against another copy, unresolved V genes explain less than half of the discrepancy, and the remainder lacks a known reason. Within this sample are around 62,000 clones, with 75% to 85% of them counted one time only. 2% to 3% of the sample is taken by the ten largest. This TCR was sampled from an adult with an advanced solid tumor such as melanoma, head and neck, liver or kidney cancer. Specimen: CD4+ or CD8+ T cells sorted from blood, collected in a trial of the OX40 agonist ivuxolimab.

The DNA reads as follows: TGTGCCAGCAGCCCAGTCCTGACTGATAGGTCCAACATCGCCTTTATTTTT. This gives the protein CASSPVLTDRSNIAFIF. The rearrangement joined TRBV28 to TRBJ1-1; confidence is insufficient to name the D gene. From a lookup of the germline V gene, CDR1 and CDR2 are MDHEN and SYDVKM. Reading from cysteine to phenylalanine, the CDR3 counts 17 amino acids. The read is trimmed to its CDR3 DNA, 51 bases read in frame from base 1.